Listed below are T cell receptor beta chains from one sample, sequenced in a study of blood T cells in healthy people across ages. TCRdb redid the calling of the 5' RACE reads with MiXCR, one entry per CDR3 protein. This table has around 1,700,000 distinct CDR3 sequences, 28% appearing once. The sequencing sample was made of blood. The receptor source for this set is a woman younger than 45 in good health. Both conserved end residues are part of each CDR3. The D gene is left open where the match is weak. Only part of the rows carry a size: once, few, many, or a class if the clone is expanded.

clone_size j_call v_call d_call cdr3_nt cdr3_aa
NA TRBJ1-3 TRBV4-1 NA TGCGCCAGCAGCCAAAGGGTCATAACTGGAAACACCATATATTTT CASSQRVITGNTIYF
few TRBJ2-1 TRBV7-2 NA TGTGCCAGCAGCTTAGTTTGGGGGGCCGGGAATGAGCAGTTCTTC CASSLVWGAGNEQFF
many TRBJ2-1 TRBV7-3 NA TGTGCCAGCAGCTTAACGGGGGCCAGGTTACATGAGCAGTTCTTC CASSLTGARLHEQFF
few TRBJ2-5 TRBV24-1 TRBD2 TGTGCCACCTCCAGCGGGGCTGAGACCCAGTACTTC CATSSGAETQYF
few TRBJ1-2 TRBV7-8 NA TGTGCCAGCAGCTACCGGGACGGTAACTATGGCTACACCTTC CASSYRDGNYGYTF
many TRBJ1-2 TRBV29-1 NA TGCAGCGTTGAATCGGGATGGAGGGACTATGGCTACACCTTC CSVESGWRDYGYTF
many TRBJ1-5 TRBV15 NA TGTGCCACCAGCAGAGGTACATCCGAGAATCAGCCCCAGCATTTT CATSRGTSENQPQHF
few TRBJ2-1 TRBV6-5 NA TGTGCCAGCAGACAGGACCTCGGGGGCAATGAGCAGTTCTTC CASRQDLGGNEQFF
NA TRBJ2-1 TRBV5-1 TRBD1 TGCGCCAGCAGCCAACCCCCCGGGACAGGGGGGGCTGAGCAGTTCTTC CASSQPPGTGGAEQFF
NA TRBJ2-4 TRBV11-2 NA TGTGCCAGCAGCGAAAGAGGGATAAGGGCCAAAAACATTCAGTACTTC CASSERGIRAKNIQYF
once TRBJ2-5 TRBV24-1 TRBD2 TGTGCCACCAGCCCCGGGACTAGCGGGGGGCCCAGCCAAGAGACCCAGTACTTC CATSPGTSGGPSQETQYF
NA TRBJ2-7 TRBV5-1 NA TGCGCCAGCAGCCCGGGGACCGGTGGAGGGGGGCAGTACTTC CASSPGTGGGGQYF
few TRBJ2-7 TRBV15 TRBD1 TGTGCCACCAGCGCGAGGGGGCTCCCGGGCCCCAACCGAGACGAGCAGTACTTC CATSARGLPGPNRDEQYF
many TRBJ1-2 TRBV5-1 TRBD1 TGCGCCAGCAGCTTGCCTCAGGGGGAAGGCTACACCTTC CASSLPQGEGYTF
NA TRBJ2-1 TRBV13 NA TGTGCCAGCAGCTTAGTGGTACAGCCTGGGGCTTTCTCCTACAATGAGCAGTTCTTC CASSLVVQPGAFSYNEQFF
NA TRBJ2-7 TRBV7-7 NA TGTGCCAGCAGCAAAGGGACCAACAATGAGCAGTACTTC CASSKGTNNEQYF
NA TRBJ2-5 TRBV7-6 NA TGTGCCAGCAGCTTCCTCCCCCAGGTCAGGGGACCTCAAGAGACCCAGTACTTC CASSFLPQVRGPQETQYF
NA TRBJ1-6 TRBV12-5 TRBD1 TGTGCTAGTGGTTTGGGACAGGGCAATTCACCCCTCCACTTT CASGLGQGNSPLHF